The rows below give T cell receptor beta chains drawn from one sample of a study of shared clonotypes between healthy human individuals. Sequencing was performed with immunoSEQ multiplex PCR; in TCRdb, only in-frame clones are kept and a portion is missing. The sample has about 2.1 million clones; 90% to 95% are singletons. Sequencing was performed on naive CD8+ T cells from PBMCs. The receptors were sampled from a man aged 18 to 35 in good health. Some clones in this sample may be carry-over from other donors' samples. Both conserved end residues are trimmed from each CDR3.

j_call	v_call	cdr3_aa
TRBJ2-7	TRBV6-1	ASSEDRSAYEQY
TRBJ2-7	TRBV6-5	ASIAGDYEQY
TRBJ1-5	TRBV9	ASSVEGTQPQH
TRBJ2-2	TRBV7-6	ASSLLRNTGELF
TRBJ2-1	TRBV6-5	ASSYSIGNEQF
TRBJ2-7	TRBV9	ASSVGGGGEQY
TRBJ1-1	TRBV7-9	ASSSDRGQGAF
TRBJ1-3	TRBV9	ASSLDGPSGNTIY
TRBJ1-2	TRBV19	ASSIWRRGKPTDYGYT
TRBJ1-1	TRBV10-1	ASSEATGGTEAF
TRBJ2-1	TRBV27	ASSGAEGSYNEQF
TRBJ2-3	TRBV4-1	ASSQVEGLGHTDTQY
TRBJ2-7	TRBV15	ATSFDRPSYEQY
TRBJ2-2	TRBV28	ASSHGTGPLGDTGELF
TRBJ1-5	TRBV16	ASSQSEGQYNQPQH
TRBJ1-4	TRBV28	ASSPHSANEKLF
TRBJ2-1	TRBV27	ASSLSGLAGVIVSNNEQF
TRBJ1-3	TRBV30	AWSVSRSYSGNTIY
TRBJ2-1	TRBV19	ASNGEGSYNEQF
TRBJ2-1	TRBV7-9	ASGDSTYNEQF
TRBJ2-1	TRBV27	ASSFTTGHPNEQF
TRBJ1-2	TRBV27	ASSRRPGHYGYT
TRBJ2-1	TRBV4-1	ASSHEIKLAGTISYNEQF
TRBJ2-2	TRBV7-9	ASSLQVPKHTGELF
TRBJ2-3	TRBV7-2	ASSTTRQGRWGDTQY
TRBJ1-4	TRBV7-9	ASSLEANEKLF
TRBJ2-1	TRBV28	ASRTIAGVSYNEQF
TRBJ2-1	TRBV7-9	ASSFGLAGFDEQF
TRBJ2-5	TRBV5-1	ASSRGGETAPQETQY
TRBJ2-1	TRBV19	ASSTLGLANNEQF
TRBJ1-1	TRBV29-1	SVVDLRAF
TRBJ2-1	TRBV5-4	ASSLDVSHNEQF
TRBJ2-1	TRBV6-5	ASSPGTSGRNEQF
TRBJ2-2	TRBV19	ASRNRGLAELF
TRBJ2-2	TRBV27	ASRATGGGTGELF
TRBJ2-1	TRBV9	ASSVASRGSYNEQF
TRBJ2-7	TRBV6-1	ASSVRTSGRTYEQY
TRBJ2-3	TRBV5-4	ASSLRRELHTDTQY
TRBJ2-7	TRBV9	ASSVDGLAVRGEQY
TRBJ2-7	TRBV11-2	ASRYGTSFRYEQY
TRBJ1-3	TRBV28	ASSLRIGNTIY
TRBJ2-1	TRBV10-3	AISESTGSSYNEQF
TRBJ2-2	TRBV9	ASTMNTGELF
TRBJ1-1	TRBV6-1	ASSKQAPGTEAF
TRBJ2-7	TRBV7-2	ASSLAWSAYEQY
TRBJ2-7	TRBV5-4	ATNTPAGGSYEQY
TRBJ1-1	TRBV7-2	ASSLWADGVNTEAF
TRBJ2-1	TRBV19	ASSYRLAGANEQF
TRBJ2-1	TRBV18	ASSPPGLAGYNEQF
TRBJ2-2	TRBV4-1	ASSQLAMGGGELF
TRBJ2-5	TRBV9	ASSVVGGIQETQY
TRBJ1-4	TRBV4-3	ASSQRGGALNEKLF
TRBJ2-3	TRBV7-9	ASSLLAGVGADTQY
TRBJ1-1	TRBV28	ASSSPTKDMNTEAF
TRBJ2-7	TRBV2	ASRPSAGRPYEQY
TRBJ2-1	TRBV7-9	ASSQNRAEGQF
TRBJ1-4	TRBV18	ASSRGEKLF